The next 19 T cell receptor beta chains were all read from a single sample in a study of OX40 agonist ivuxolimab in advanced cancers. Some clones are missing from TCRdb's copy, which holds only in-frame ones; the method was immunoSEQ multiplex PCR. Here the sample spans tens of thousands of clones, about 89% being singletons. Sequencing was performed on CD4+ or CD8+ T cells sorted from blood, taken in a trial of the OX40 agonist ivuxolimab. The receptors were gathered from an adult with an advanced solid tumor such as melanoma, head and neck, liver or kidney cancer.

The chain carries TRBV7-9 and TRBJ1-1; no definite D call. V was pared by 6 bases and J by 1 base, with 9 bases between. CDR1 is SEHNR, CDR2 FQNEAQ, per germline (reference sequence). This CDR3 spans 13 amino acids. The DNA of the CDR3 is TGTGCCAGCAGGGTCTCAGAGAACACTGAAGCTTTCTTT. It encodes CASRVSENTEAFF.

This chain uses TRBV19 with TRBJ1-4; 9 bases fit TRBD1. V was clipped by 3 bases and J by 0 bases; unmatched bases: 5. Germline-derived CDR1 and CDR2 are LNHDA and SQIVND (reference sequence). CDR3 length: 17 residues. CDR3 sequence (DNA): TGTGCCAGTAGTATCCCCGACAGGGGGACAACTAATGAAAAACTGTTTTTT. It specifies CASSIPDRGTTNEKLFF.

The chain joins TRBV7-4 to TRBJ1-3, with unresolved D. V was pared by 2 bases and J by 8 bases, with 13 bases between. Per germline, CDR1 SGHVT and CDR2 SQSDAQ. The CDR3 is 14 amino acids. CDR3 DNA: TGTGCCAGCAGCTTACCCAACACCCTGCACACCATATATTTT. This sequence encodes CASSLPNTLHTIYF.

V and J are TRBV4-3 and TRBJ1-6; tentative D call: TRBD1 (5 bases). Looked up from germline, CDR1 is LGHNA and CDR2 is YSLEER. The length of the CDR3 is 13 residues. Trimming took off 1 base at V and 14 bases at J, with 12 bases between the two ends. CDR3 sequence: CASSQGAGRTLHF. CDR3 DNA sequence: TGCGCCAGCAGCCAAGGGGCAGGGCGAACCCTCCACTTT.

This chain connects TRBV30 to TRBJ2-7; D is unresolved. This CDR3 contains 15 residues. CDR1 is GTSNPN, CDR2 SVGIG, per germline (reference sequence). Trimming pared 1 base from V and 3 bases from J, leaving 16 bases between. The CDR3 bases are TGTGCCTGGAGTGCCCGGTGGACCGAGGTCTACGAGCAGTACTTC. It codes for CAWSARWTEVYEQYF.

This sequence joins TRBV28 and TRBJ2-7, with D tentatively TRBD1 or TRBD2 (5 bases each). CDR1 is MDHEN and CDR2 is SYDVKM in the germline V gene. The germline V and J ends were trimmed by 4 bases and 0 bases, with 10 bases remaining between them. The CDR3 has 14 residues. The DNA for the CDR3 is TGTGCCAGCAGTTCCCCCGGGGCCTCCTACGAGCAGTACTTC. This translates into CASSSPGASYEQYF.

This chain connects TRBV15 to TRBJ2-1; D call uncertain. This CDR3 has 14 amino acids. Trimming shortened V by 3 bases and J by 5 bases, and 11 bases separated the two germline ends. The germline V gene encodes CDR1 LNHNV and CDR2 YYDKDF (reference sequence). For the CDR3, the DNA is TGTGCCACCAGCAGGCTAGTGTTGGACAATGAGCAGTTCTTC. Encoded protein: CATSRLVLDNEQFF.

The chain carries TRBV27 and TRBJ2-3; 9 bases are a match to TRBD2. Germline CDR1 reads MNHEY; CDR2 reads SMNVEV (reference sequence). With 6 bases clipped from V and 3 bases from J, the junction kept 4 bases outside the gene matches. The CDR3 is 14 residues long. CDR3 amino acids: CASSLLAGTDTQYF. DNA for the CDR3: TGTGCCAGCAGCCTTCTAGCGGGGACAGATACGCAGTATTTT.

The chain joins TRBV9 to TRBJ2-1; possible D gene TRBD2, 6 bases. Germline V gene sequence: CDR1 SGDLS, CDR2 YYNGEE. V shed 3 bases and J shed 7 bases, with 17 bases lying between them. There are 15 residues in the CDR3. Here the CDR3 reads CASSALGGINNEQFF. In nucleotides, the CDR3 is TGTGCCAGCAGCGCCCTTGGAGGGATTAATAATGAGCAGTTCTTC.

CDR3 coding DNA: TGTGCCAGCAGTTTATCGGGAAGGGGACAGCCCCAGCATTTT. This codes for CASSLSGRGQPQHF. The V and J genes are TRBV27 and TRBJ1-5; perhaps TRBD1 as D (5 bases). The CDR3 is 14 amino acids. CDR1 is MNHEY and CDR2 is SMNVEV in the germline V gene (reference sequence). Trimming shortened V by 0 bases and J by 7 bases, and 10 bases separated the two germline ends.

The J gene is TRBJ2-7, the V gene TRBV6-5; D tentatively reads TRBD1 or TRBD2 (5 bases each). The CDR3 runs to 14 residues. Germline CDR1 MNHEY, CDR2 SVGAGI. The V gene lost 6 bases and the J gene lost 2 bases, with 14 bases spanning the gap. In DNA form, the CDR3 reads TGTGCCAGCAGCCCTAGGGGACCCCCCTACGAGCAGTACTTC. Its translation: CASSPRGPPYEQYF.

This clone was detected a few times. V gene TRBV19 combines with J gene TRBJ1-5; 8 nucleotides line up with TRBD1. Per the germline V gene, CDR1 is LNHDA and CDR2 is SQIVND (reference sequence). With V trimmed by 5 bases and J by 4 bases, 7 bases remained unmatched. The CDR3 covers 15 residues. The CDR3 is CASSSGQGANQPQHF. The CDR3 DNA reads TGTGCCAGTAGTTCTGGACAGGGAGCAAATCAGCCCCAGCATTTT.

The chain couples TRBV2 to TRBJ2-7, with D unclear. The CDR3 contains 14 residues. Germline CDR1 reads SNHLY; CDR2 reads FYNNEI. V dropped 6 bases and J dropped 1 base, with 13 bases sitting between them. For the CDR3, the DNA is TGTGCCAGCAGGGCCCCAGAAGCGTCCTACGAGCAGTACTTC. It translates to CASRAPEASYEQYF. Supplemented by reference TRBV2 and TRBJ2-7, the full variable domain reads EPEVTQTPSHQVTQMGQEVILRCVPISNHLYFYWYRQILGQKVEFLVSFYNNEISEKSEIFDDQFSVERPDGSNFTLKIRSTKLEDSAMYFCASRAPEASYEQYFGPGTRLTVT.

The genes are TRBV9 and TRBJ2-3, with unresolved D. Germline CDR1 and CDR2: SGDLS and YYNGEE. The V and J ends lost 3 bases and 5 bases respectively, with 7 bases between them. The CDR3 is made up of 12 amino acids. This chain's CDR3 is CASSAGGDTQYF. The CDR3, as DNA: TGTGCCAGCAGCGCAGGTGGAGATACGCAGTATTTT.

The chain combines TRBV7-6 with TRBJ2-5; possibly TRBD1 or TRBD2 for D (5 bases each). Germline CDR1 SGHVS, CDR2 FNYEAQ. The CDR3 runs to 15 residues. The V and J ends lost 6 bases and 4 bases respectively, with 18 bases between them. CDR3 coding DNA: TGTGCCAGCAGTGCGACGACTGCGAGGGGAGAGACCCAGTACTTC. Translation gives CASSATTARGETQYF.

This clone was found a few times. The V and J genes are TRBV5-1 and TRBJ2-2; no reliable D call. The germline gives CDR1 SGHRS, CDR2 YFSETQ. The CDR3 length is 15 residues. V lost 1 base and J 3 bases, leaving 10 bases between the germline ends. CDR3 DNA: TGCGCCAGCAGCTTGAGTACAGAAGACACCGGGGAGCTGTTTTTT. Its protein is CASSLSTEDTGELFF.

This chain joins TRBV2 and TRBJ1-2; possibly TRBD1 for D (5 bases). The CDR3 is 11 residues long. Trimming cost V 8 bases and J 6 bases, with 10 bases left between them. CDR1 is SNHLY and CDR2 is FYNNEI in the germline V gene. The CDR3 coding sequence is TGTGCCAGCGGGGTGGGGGATGGCTACACCTTC. Its protein is CASGVGDGYTF.

The rearrangement joins TRBV13 to TRBJ2-5, with 9 bases lining up with TRBD1. The tail of the sequence fits TRBJ2-7 better, so the J call may be wrong. This CDR3 is built from 14 residues. The germline V gene has CDR1 PRHDT and CDR2 FYEKMQ (reference sequence). The CDR3 DNA follows: TGTGCCAGCAGCTTGGGACAGGGTATCTACGAGCAGTACTTC. It translates to CASSLGQGIYEQYF.

V is TRBV6-6 and J is TRBJ1-2; 7 bases are a match to TRBD1. Germline-derived CDR1 and CDR2 are MNHNY and SVGAGI (reference sequence). Trimming at V came to 0 bases and at J to 6 bases, leaving 7 bases not matched to a gene. The CDR3 contains 15 residues. CDR3 amino acids: CASSYSKGQTNGYTF. The CDR3 nucleotides are TGTGCCAGCAGTTACTCGAAGGGACAGACCAATGGCTACACCTTC.